The clone carrying this TCR beta chain was counted ten times or more. Its antigen remains unidentified. From roughly 0.55 ug of total RNA, TCR beta-specific cDNA was reverse-transcribed using a constant-region primer. Three nested multiplex PCR rounds, a slightly modified ARM-PCR, produced the libraries for TCR beta. A C-beta reverse primer and TRBV1-TRBV30 forward primers served in each of the first two PCR rounds, at 10 cycles apiece. Each CDR3 protein gets one entry after TCRdb re-called the multiplex PCR reads with MiXCR. Among approximately 110,000 distinct CDR3 sequences listed, around 64% were seen once. These data originate in a study of tumor-infiltrating lymphocytes in primary liver carcinoma. Study overall: Those enrolled were patients of both sexes, who were aged 30 to 69 years. Productive TCRbeta read yields ran from roughly 3.6 to 7.1 million per sample and were similar between tissues. Study results and limitations: No more than about 8-24% of top clones could be seen in all five tumor regions. Tumor region pairs showed greater overlap than either tumor-adjacent or tumor-blood pairs did.

Co-extraction yielded RNA and DNA from 20-30 mg of unsorted bulk tissue. Germline V gene data show CDR1 as MNHNS and CDR2 as SASEGT. The length of the CDR3 is 16 residues. V lost 5 bases and J 3 bases, leaving 20 bases between the germline ends. The receptor was derived from a woman aged 55-70 years with primary liver carcinoma and hepatitis B virus infection. This chain uses TRBV6-1 with TRBJ2-7; tentative D call: TRBD2 (6 bases). The sequenced material came from liver tumor tissue from sampling region 3. Described subset: tumor region T3, left-lateral pole. CDR3 protein: CASSPSAGSSYYEQYF. The DNA for the CDR3 is TGTGCCAGCAGTCCCTCGGCGGGATCGAGTTACTACGAGCAGTACTTC.